The next 26 T cell receptor beta chains were all read from a single sample in a study of cytomegalovirus exposure and HLA in healthy donors. Primers included in the PCR were 60 Vbeta and 13 Jbeta primers. Libraries were prepared by immunoSEQ multiplex PCR; TCRdb keeps only in-frame clonotypes and omits some of them. The sample includes tens of thousands of clones, 75% of them seen just once. The source material was PBMCs. These receptors were taken from a woman aged 35 to 49 in good health and CMV-seropositive.

The sample holds one count of this clone. The gene calls are TRBV19 and TRBJ1-5; no definite D call. Germline-derived CDR1 and CDR2 are LNHDA and SQIVND (reference sequence). The CDR3 contains 12 residues. Trimming pared 6 bases from V and 2 bases from J, leaving 5 bases between. The CDR3 reads CASRQGNQPQHF. CDR3 bases: TGTGCCAGTAGGCAGGGCAATCAGCCCCAGCATTTT.

The chain has TRBV2 and TRBJ2-6; weak D call: TRBD1 (6 bases). V dropped 4 bases and J dropped 3 bases, with 10 bases sitting between them. Germline V gene sequence: CDR1 SNHLY, CDR2 FYNNEI. CDR3 size: 15 residues. The CDR3 here is CASSGDRHGANVLTF. DNA of the CDR3: TGTGCCAGCAGTGGCGACAGGCATGGGGCCAACGTCCTGACTTTC. The full variable domain, rest sourced from reference TRBV2 and TRBJ2-6, is EPEVTQTPSHQVTQMGQEVILRCVPISNHLYFYWYRQILGQKVEFLVSFYNNEISEKSEIFDDQFSVERPDGSNFTLKIRSTKLEDSAMYFCASSGDRHGANVLTFGAGSRLTVL.

The chain couples TRBV6-1 to TRBJ1-1; TRBD1 aligns across 8 bases. V was clipped by 7 bases and J by 0 bases; unmatched bases: 4. Germline CDR1 MNHNS, CDR2 SASEGT. The CDR3 is 14 residues long. This chain's CDR3 is CASTRQGMNTEAFF. CDR3 bases: TGTGCCAGCACTAGACAGGGGATGAACACTGAAGCTTTCTTT.

This clone occurred a few times. The chain has TRBV4-1 and TRBJ1-2, with 8 bases that match TRBD1. Trimming at V came to 0 bases and at J to 7 bases, leaving 4 bases not matched to a gene. Germline V gene lookup returns CDR1 MGHRA and CDR2 YSYEKL. The CDR3 extends over 14 amino acids. CDR3 bases: TGCGCCAGCAGCCAAGAAGCAGGGGGCGGTGGCTACACCTTC. It translates to CASSQEAGGGGYTF.

This clone was observed a single time. The CDR3 region has the DNA TGTGCCTGGAGTGTAGGTCCGCTAGCGGGCGTCTACGAGCAGTACTTC. Translation: CAWSVGPLAGVYEQYF. This chain connects TRBV30 to TRBJ2-7; 8 positions match TRBD2. This CDR3 region has 16 residues. CDR1 and CDR2 from the germline V gene are GTSNPN and SVGIG (reference sequence). V was pared by 0 bases and J by 3 bases, with 10 bases of the junction left unmatched. Variable domain in full (rest from reference TRBV30 and TRBJ2-7): SQTIHQWPATLVQPVGSPLSLECTVEGTSNPNLYWYRQAAGRGLQLLFYSVGIGQISSEVPQNLSASRPQDRQFILSSKKLLLSDSGFYLCAWSVGPLAGVYEQYFGPGTRLTVT.

The V call is TRBV7-2, the J call TRBJ2-3; TRBD2 agrees at 7 bases. The CDR3 has 16 residues. J lost 1 base, V lost 3 bases, and 7 bases had no gene match. Germline values: CDR1 SGHTA, CDR2 FQGNSA. The CDR3 coding sequence is TGTGCCAGCAGCTTTACAGTGGGGAGGGGCACAGATACGCAGTATTTT. Its translation: CASSFTVGRGTDTQYF. The full variable domain, rest sourced from reference TRBV7-2 and TRBJ2-3, is GAGVSQSPSNKVTEKGKDVELRCDPISGHTALYWYRQSLGQGLEFLIYFQGNSAPDKSGLPSDRFSAERTGGSVSTLTIQRTQQEDSAVYLCASSFTVGRGTDTQYFGPGTRLTVL.

The chain joins TRBV7-9 to TRBJ1-2, with D possibly being TRBD1 (6 bases). The CDR3 is 15 amino acids. The V end was cut by 1 base, the J end by 3 bases, with 12 bases between. From germline, CDR1 is SEHNR and CDR2 FQNEAQ (reference sequence). The CDR3 loop reads CASSLGEGGYYGYTF. The CDR3 nucleotides read TGTGCCAGCAGCTTAGGGGAGGGGGGGTACTATGGCTACACCTTC. Full variable domain (rest looked up from reference TRBV7-9 and TRBJ1-2): DTGVSQNPRHKITKRGQNVTFRCDPISEHNRLYWYRQTLGQGPEFLTYFQNEAQLEKSRLLSDRFSAERPKGSFSTLEIQRTEQGDSAMYLCASSLGEGGYYGYTFGSGTRLTVV.

The CDR3 DNA sequence: TGTGCCAGCAGCTCCAGACAGAGTAGCACAGATACGCAGTATTTT. Amino acid sequence: CASSSRQSSTDTQYF. The chain employs TRBV7-3 and TRBJ2-3, with TRBD1 as a possible D gene (5 bases). Germline V gene data show CDR1 as SGHTA and CDR2 as FQGTGA. This CDR3 comprises 15 residues. V lost 4 bases to trimming and J lost 0 bases, with 11 bases between them.

Only a few counts were recorded for this clone. This sequence joins TRBV7-9 and TRBJ1-4; tentative D call: TRBD1 (5 bases). Germline CDR1 reads SEHNR; CDR2 reads FQNEAQ (reference sequence). Trimming shortened V by 4 bases and J by 8 bases, and 20 bases separated the two germline ends. The CDR3 has 16 amino acids. In nucleotides, the CDR3 is TGTGCCAGCAGCTCGCCCCCGGGGCAGGGAGGCGAAAAACTGTTTTTT. Translation: CASSSPPGQGGEKLFF. Full variable domain (rest looked up from reference TRBV7-9 and TRBJ1-4): DTGVSQNPRHKITKRGQNVTFRCDPISEHNRLYWYRQTLGQGPEFLTYFQNEAQLEKSRLLSDRFSAERPKGSFSTLEIQRTEQGDSAMYLCASSSPPGQGGEKLFFGSGTQLSVL.

The J gene is TRBJ1-1, the V gene TRBV6-5; D is ambiguous. Germline-derived CDR1 and CDR2 are MNHEY and SVGAGI. The CDR3 totals 13 residues. V was shortened by 4 bases and J by 2 bases, with 8 bases between the two germline ends. DNA for the CDR3: TGTGCCAGCAGTTTCGCCTATAACACTGAAGCTTTCTTT. Translated: CASSFAYNTEAFF.

The rearrangement joins TRBV29-1 to TRBJ2-5, with a possible D match to TRBD1 (6 bases). The CDR3 is 13 residues long. V was clipped by 4 bases and J by 5 bases, with 14 bases between them. Germline CDR1 is SQVTM and CDR2 is ANQGSEA. CDR3 in DNA: TGCAGCGTTGCCCACAGGGCCGGGGAGACCCAGTACTTC. Residues: CSVAHRAGETQYF.

The chain recombines TRBV7-8 with TRBJ1-2; 8 positions agree with TRBD1. Germline V gene sequence: CDR1 SGHVS, CDR2 FQNEAQ. This CDR3 has 15 residues. V trimming: 5 bases; J trimming: 5 bases; junction bases outside the gene matches: 10. The CDR3 sequence is CASSPTGAARYGYTF. Written as DNA, the CDR3 is TGTGCCAGCAGCCCGACAGGGGCCGCCCGGTATGGCTACACCTTC.

This clone came up a few times. This chain links TRBV9 with TRBJ2-3; a weak D match, TRBD1 (6 bases). This CDR3 contains 12 residues. CDR1 SGDLS and CDR2 YYNGEE come from the germline V gene. V was trimmed by 4 bases and J by 6 bases, leaving 9 bases between them. The CDR3 spells CASSPDRDTQYF. CDR3 nucleotides: TGTGCCAGCAGCCCCGACAGGGATACGCAGTATTTT. The full variable domain, its missing parts supplied by reference TRBV9 and TRBJ2-3, is DSGVTQTPKHLITATGQRVTLRCSPRSGDLSVYWYQQSLDQGLQFLIQYYNGEERAKGNILERFSAQQFPDLHSELNLSSLELGDSALYFCASSPDRDTQYFGPGTRLTVL.

This clone was seen just once. The gene calls are TRBV19 and TRBJ2-3; TRBD1 matches 8 bases. This CDR3 comprises 17 residues. V gave up 5 bases and J gave up 0 bases; unmatched junction bases: 10. The germline V gene encodes CDR1 LNHDA and CDR2 SQIVND (reference sequence). The CDR3 loop reads CASSQWDRSSSTDTQYF. The CDR3 DNA sequence: TGTGCCAGTAGTCAATGGGACAGGTCTTCTAGCACAGATACGCAGTATTTT.

V is TRBV7-7 and J is TRBJ2-2, with D tentatively TRBD2 (7 bases). Per the germline V gene, CDR1 is SSHAT and CDR2 is FNYEAQ (reference sequence). The CDR3 extends over 16 amino acids. Trimming took 5 bases from V and 4 from J, leaving 17 bases between them. CDR3: CASSPAGARGTGELFF. CDR3 bases: TGTGCCAGCAGCCCGGCGGGGGCGAGGGGCACCGGGGAGCTGTTTTTT.

This chain joins TRBV11-3 and TRBJ2-1; unclear D gene. Trimming removed 2 bases from V and 3 bases from J, with 5 bases in between. The CDR3 consists of 13 residues. Germline CDR1 reads SGHNT; CDR2 reads YENEEA. The CDR3 nucleotides are TGTGCCAGCAGCTTAACGGGCTACAATGAGCAGTTCTTC. Its translation is CASSLTGYNEQFF.

V usage is TRBV7-2 and J usage is TRBJ2-1, with a weak D call TRBD2 (6 bases). The CDR3 loop spans 13 amino acids. In germline, CDR1 is SGHTA, CDR2 FQGNSA. The V and J ends lost 5 bases and 4 bases respectively, with 9 bases between them. CDR3 amino acids: CASSTGTYNEQFF. In DNA form, the CDR3 reads TGTGCCAGCAGCACCGGGACTTACAATGAGCAGTTCTTC. Looking up the rest from reference TRBV7-2 and TRBJ2-1 gives the full variable domain: GAGVSQSPSNKVTEKGKDVELRCDPISGHTALYWYRQSLGQGLEFLIYFQGNSAPDKSGLPSDRFSAERTGGSVSTLTIQRTQQEDSAVYLCASSTGTYNEQFFGPGTRLTVL.

This clone has just a few counts. The CDR3 protein is CASSRDSPTSRRAQHF. CDR3 sequence (DNA): TGTGCCAGCAGTAGGGACAGTCCGACGAGCAGACGGGCCCAGCATTTT. The rearrangement links TRBV27 to TRBJ1-5; TRBD1 matches 7 bases. Germline values: CDR1 MNHEY, CDR2 SMNVEV (reference sequence). There are 16 residues in the CDR3. V gave up 5 bases and J gave up 11 bases; unmatched junction bases: 18.

This rearrangement joins TRBV19 to TRBJ2-7, with D tentatively TRBD2 (6 bases). Germline values: CDR1 LNHDA, CDR2 SQIVND (reference sequence). V was cut by 10 bases and J by 0 bases, with 7 bases left in between. This CDR3 has 11 amino acids. The DNA of the CDR3 is TGTGCCACCGGGAGCTCCTACGAGCAGTACTTC. Protein product: CATGSSYEQYF. Full variable domain (outside the CDR3, taken from reference TRBV19 and TRBJ2-7): DGGITQSPKYLFRKEGQNVTLSCEQNLNHDAMYWYRQDPGQGLRLIYYSQIVNDFQKGDIAEGYSVSREKKESFPLTVTSAQKNPTAFYLCATGSSYEQYFGPGTRLTVT.

This chain joins TRBV5-6 and TRBJ2-7; D is unresolved. This CDR3 is built from 15 residues. Germline V lookup: CDR1 SGHDT, CDR2 YYEEEE. V lost 0 bases, J lost 3 bases, and 13 bases lay in between. The CDR3 protein is CASSLDPSASYEQYF. The CDR3 DNA reads TGTGCCAGCAGCTTGGACCCGAGCGCGAGCTACGAGCAGTACTTC. Looking up the rest from reference TRBV5-6 and TRBJ2-7 gives the full variable domain: DAGVTQSPTHLIKTRGQQVTLRCSPKSGHDTVSWYQQALGQGPQFIFQYYEEEERQRGNFPDRFSGHQFPNYSSELNVNALLLGDSALYLCASSLDPSASYEQYFGPGTRLTVT.

This clone was seen a few times. The rearrangement joins TRBV5-1 to TRBJ1-6, with D possibly matching TRBD1 (6 bases). Per the germline V gene, CDR1 is SGHRS and CDR2 is YFSETQ. The length of the CDR3 is 14 residues. The V and J ends lost 1 base and 9 bases respectively, with 11 bases between them. The CDR3 DNA is TGCGCCAGCAGCTTGAGGGGGATAAGTTCACCCCTCCACTTT. The encoded protein is CASSLRGISSPLHF.

This clone was seen many times. The chain has TRBV5-4 and TRBJ2-7; maybe TRBD2 (6 bases). Trimming stripped 0 bases from V and 4 bases from J, with 20 bases between. Germline CDR1 is SGHNT and CDR2 is YYREEE (reference sequence). CDR3 length equals 17 residues. Written as DNA, the CDR3 is TGTGCCAGCAGCTTGGGGCCCGGAGGGCCAGGAGGTTACGAGCAGTACTTC. It codes for CASSLGPGGPGGYEQYF. Together with reference TRBV5-4 and TRBJ2-7, the CDR3 gives the full variable domain: ETGVTQSPTHLIKTRGQQVTLRCSSQSGHNTVSWYQQALGQGPQFIFQYYREEENGRGNFPPRFSGLQFPNYSSELNVNALELDDSALYLCASSLGPGGPGGYEQYFGPGTRLTVT.

V usage is TRBV30 and J usage is TRBJ1-2, with a tentative D call TRBD1 (6 bases). Trimming removed 1 base from V and 9 bases from J, with 12 bases in between. The length of the CDR3 is 12 residues. Germline V CDR1 and CDR2: GTSNPN, SVGIG (reference sequence). The CDR3 sequence: CAWSASGTSYTF. The CDR3 nucleotides are TGTGCCTGGAGTGCATCCGGGACAAGCTACACCTTC.

The chain has TRBV4-1 and TRBJ1-1; 7 bases are a match to TRBD1. The junction had 10 bases not matched to a gene; V was cut back by 0 bases and J by 0 bases. There are 18 residues in the CDR3. The germline CDR1 and CDR2 sequences are MGHRA and YSYEKL. CDR3 sequence: CASSQDGGQNIMNTEAFF. The DNA of the CDR3 is TGCGCCAGCAGCCAAGATGGGGGACAGAACATCATGAACACTGAAGCTTTCTTT.

The CDR3 DNA reads TGTGCCAGCAGCTCAATGCTCGGACACTTCACAGATACGCAGTATTTT. Translation: CASSSMLGHFTDTQYF. The chain combines TRBV25-1 with TRBJ2-3, with D possibly being TRBD1 (5 bases). CDR1 and CDR2 from the germline V gene are MGHDK and SYGVNS. The V and J ends lost 6 bases and 2 bases respectively, with 18 bases between them. This CDR3 is built from 16 residues.

This clone was detected a few times. This rearrangement joins TRBV7-9 to TRBJ1-4; the D gene is possibly TRBD1 (5 bases). CDR1 is SEHNR, CDR2 FQNEAQ, per germline (reference sequence). There are 14 residues in the CDR3. V lost 1 base to trimming and J lost 5 bases, with 8 bases between them. The CDR3: CASSLVGENEKLFF. CDR3 DNA sequence: TGTGCCAGCAGCTTAGTAGGGGAAAATGAAAAACTGTTTTTT.